This TCR beta chain was captured in a study of blood T cells in healthy people across ages. Sample-barcoded 5' priming and a J-beta primer mix drove a second PCR of about 6 to 12 cycles. A single record per CDR3 protein comes from TCRdb applying MiXCR to the 5' RACE reads. The sample yields around 940,000 distinct CDR3 sequences, 51% seen once. The TCR comes from a woman in her sixties or seventies in good health. What was sequenced was blood.

The CDR3 here is CSAPDTRRANEQFF. Written as DNA, the CDR3 is TGCAGTGCTCCAGACACAAGGCGAGCAAATGAGCAGTTCTTC. The V gene is TRBV20-1, the J gene TRBJ2-1; D gene ambiguous. Per the germline V gene, CDR1 is DFQATT and CDR2 is SNEGSKA (reference sequence). The CDR3 covers 14 residues. The V end was cut by 5 bases, the J end by 7 bases, with 18 bases between.